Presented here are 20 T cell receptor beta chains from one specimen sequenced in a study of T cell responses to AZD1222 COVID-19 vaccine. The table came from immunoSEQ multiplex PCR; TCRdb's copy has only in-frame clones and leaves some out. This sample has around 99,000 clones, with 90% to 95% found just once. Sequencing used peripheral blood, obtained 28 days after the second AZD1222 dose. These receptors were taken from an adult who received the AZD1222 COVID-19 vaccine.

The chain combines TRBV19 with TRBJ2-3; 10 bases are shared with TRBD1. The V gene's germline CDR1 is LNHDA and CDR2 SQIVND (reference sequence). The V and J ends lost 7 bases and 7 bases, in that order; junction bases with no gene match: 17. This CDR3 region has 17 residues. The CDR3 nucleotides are TGTGCCAGTACTCCGTTCCGGGACAGGGGAGCGCCAAATACGCAGTATTTT. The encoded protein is CASTPFRDRGAPNTQYF.

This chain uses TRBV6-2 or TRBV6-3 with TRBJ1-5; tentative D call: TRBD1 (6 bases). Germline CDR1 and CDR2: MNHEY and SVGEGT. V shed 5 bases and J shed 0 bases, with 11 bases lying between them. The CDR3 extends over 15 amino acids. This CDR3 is CASSVQGYSNQPQHF. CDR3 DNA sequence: TGTGCCAGCAGTGTACAGGGCTATAGCAATCAGCCCCAGCATTTT.

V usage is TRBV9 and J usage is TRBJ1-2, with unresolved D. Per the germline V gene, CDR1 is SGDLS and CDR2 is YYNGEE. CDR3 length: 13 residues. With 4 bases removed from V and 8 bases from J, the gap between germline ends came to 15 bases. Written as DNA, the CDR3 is TGTGCCAGCAGCATTGCAGCGGTAGGAGGCTACACCTTC. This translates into CASSIAAVGGYTF.

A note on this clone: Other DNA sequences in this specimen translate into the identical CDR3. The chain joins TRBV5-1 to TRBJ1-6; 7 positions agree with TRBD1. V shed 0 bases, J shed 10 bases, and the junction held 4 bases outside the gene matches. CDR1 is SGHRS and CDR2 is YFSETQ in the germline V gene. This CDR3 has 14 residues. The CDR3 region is CASSLGQGVSPLHF. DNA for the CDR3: TGCGCCAGCAGCTTGGGTCAGGGGGTCTCACCCCTCCACTTT.

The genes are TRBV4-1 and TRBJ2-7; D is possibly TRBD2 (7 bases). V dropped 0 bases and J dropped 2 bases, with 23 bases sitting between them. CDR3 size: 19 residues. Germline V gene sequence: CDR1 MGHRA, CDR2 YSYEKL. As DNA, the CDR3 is TGCGCCAGCAGCCAAGAAGGGGGGGCTGGGGTAGCGGAAACCTACGAGCAGTACTTC. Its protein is CASSQEGGAGVAETYEQYF.

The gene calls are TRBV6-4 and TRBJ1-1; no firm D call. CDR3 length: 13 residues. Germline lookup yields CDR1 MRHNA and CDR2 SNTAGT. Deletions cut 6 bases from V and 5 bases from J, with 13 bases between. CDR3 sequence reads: CASSANFQTEAFF. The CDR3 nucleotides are TGTGCCAGCAGCGCTAACTTCCAGACTGAAGCTTTCTTT.

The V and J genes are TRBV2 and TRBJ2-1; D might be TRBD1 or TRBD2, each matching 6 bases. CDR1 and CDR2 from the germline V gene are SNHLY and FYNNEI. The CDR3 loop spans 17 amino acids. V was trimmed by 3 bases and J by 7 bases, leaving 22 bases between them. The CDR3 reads CASSDLVGGASWNEQFF. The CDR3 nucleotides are TGTGCCAGCAGTGATTTGGTCGGGGGCGCATCTTGGAATGAGCAGTTCTTC.

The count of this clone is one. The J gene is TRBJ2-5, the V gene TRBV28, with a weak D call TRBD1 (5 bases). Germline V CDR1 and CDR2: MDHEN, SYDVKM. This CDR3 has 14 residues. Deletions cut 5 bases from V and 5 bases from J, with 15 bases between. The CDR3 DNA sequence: TGTGCCAGCAGTGATATCAGGGTTTTGGAGACCCAGTACTTC. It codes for CASSDIRVLETQYF.

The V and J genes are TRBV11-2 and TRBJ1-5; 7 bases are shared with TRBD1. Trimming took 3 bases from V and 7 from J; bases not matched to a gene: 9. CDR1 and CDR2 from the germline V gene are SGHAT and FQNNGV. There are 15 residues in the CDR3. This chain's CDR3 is CASSLGAGGGQPQHF. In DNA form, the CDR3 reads TGTGCCAGCAGCTTGGGGGCAGGGGGTGGGCAGCCCCAGCATTTT.

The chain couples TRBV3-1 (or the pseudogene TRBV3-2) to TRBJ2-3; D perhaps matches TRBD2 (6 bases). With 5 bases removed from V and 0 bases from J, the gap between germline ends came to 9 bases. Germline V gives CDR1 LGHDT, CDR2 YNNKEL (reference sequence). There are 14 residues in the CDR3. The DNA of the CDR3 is TGTGCCAGCAGCTTCAGCGGGAGCACAGATACGCAGTATTTT. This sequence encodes CASSFSGSTDTQYF.

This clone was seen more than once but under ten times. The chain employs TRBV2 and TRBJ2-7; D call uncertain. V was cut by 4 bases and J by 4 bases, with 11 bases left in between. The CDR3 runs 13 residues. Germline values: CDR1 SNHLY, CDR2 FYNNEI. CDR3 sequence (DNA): TGTGCCAGCAGTGTCTTAGGACCATACGAGCAGTACTTC. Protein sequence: CASSVLGPYEQYF.

The CDR3 sequence: CASSRVSGRKYEQYF. Written as DNA, the CDR3 is TGTGCCAGCAGTCGCGTTTCGGGACGTAAGTACGAGCAGTACTTC. The chain recombines TRBV7-9 with TRBJ2-7; either TRBD1 or TRBD2 may supply D (5 bases each). The germline CDR1 and CDR2 sequences are SEHNR and FQNEAQ (reference sequence). V lost 6 bases and J lost 4, with 19 bases in between. The CDR3 totals 15 residues. Combining the CDR3 with reference TRBV7-9 and TRBJ2-7 gives the whole variable domain DTGVSQNPRHKITKRGQNVTFRCDPISEHNRLYWYRQTLGQGPEFLTYFQNEAQLEKSRLLSDRFSAERPKGSFSTLEIQRTEQGDSAMYLCASSRVSGRKYEQYFGPGTRLTVT.

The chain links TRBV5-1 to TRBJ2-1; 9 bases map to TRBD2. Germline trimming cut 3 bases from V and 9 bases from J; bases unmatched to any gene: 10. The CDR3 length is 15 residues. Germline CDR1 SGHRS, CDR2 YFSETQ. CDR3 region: CASSYSGSGAGEQFF. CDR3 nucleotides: TGCGCCAGCAGCTATAGCGGGAGTGGGGCCGGTGAGCAGTTCTTC. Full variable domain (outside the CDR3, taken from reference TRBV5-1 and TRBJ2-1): KAGVTQTPRYLIKTRGQQVTLSCSPISGHRSVSWYQQTPGQGLQFLFEYFSETQRNKGNFPGRFSGRQFSNSRSEMNVSTLELGDSALYLCASSYSGSGAGEQFFGPGTRLTVL.

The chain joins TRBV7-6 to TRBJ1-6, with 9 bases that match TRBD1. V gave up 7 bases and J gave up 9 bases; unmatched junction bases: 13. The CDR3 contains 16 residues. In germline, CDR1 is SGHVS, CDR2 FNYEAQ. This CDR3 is CASTTQDRGGFSPLHF. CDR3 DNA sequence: TGTGCCAGCACCACCCAGGACAGGGGAGGTTTTTCACCCCTCCACTTT.

This CDR3 reads CASSQEQGKAFF. DNA for the CDR3: TGTGCCAGCAGCCAAGAGCAGGGAAAAGCTTTCTTT. V and J are TRBV3-1 (or the pseudogene TRBV3-2) and TRBJ1-1, with a weak D call TRBD1 (5 bases). Trimming took off 0 bases at V and 9 bases at J, with 8 bases between the two ends. The germline V gene has CDR1 LGHDT and CDR2 YNNKEL (reference sequence). This CDR3 region has 12 residues.

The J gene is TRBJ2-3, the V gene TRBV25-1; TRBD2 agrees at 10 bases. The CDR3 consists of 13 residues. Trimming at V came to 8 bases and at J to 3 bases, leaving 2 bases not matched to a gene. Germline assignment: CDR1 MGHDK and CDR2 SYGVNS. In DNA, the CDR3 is TGTGCCAGCGGAGCGGGAGGGACAGATACGCAGTATTTT. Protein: CASGAGGTDTQYF.

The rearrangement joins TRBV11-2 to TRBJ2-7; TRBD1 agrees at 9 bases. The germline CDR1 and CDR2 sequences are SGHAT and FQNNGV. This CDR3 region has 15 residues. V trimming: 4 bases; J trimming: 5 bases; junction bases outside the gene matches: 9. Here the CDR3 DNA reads TGTGCCAGCAGCTGGCGACAGGGGGTGGGGAACGAGCAGTACTTC. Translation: CASSWRQGVGNEQYF.

CDR3 residues: CASSLDKGLNQPQHF. CDR3 bases: TGTGCCAGCAGCTTGGACAAGGGGCTCAATCAGCCCCAGCATTTT. This rearrangement joins TRBV5-6 to TRBJ1-5, with TRBD1 as a possible D gene (5 bases). This CDR3 spans 15 amino acids. V lost 0 bases to trimming and J lost 3 bases, with 10 bases between them. From germline, CDR1 is SGHDT and CDR2 YYEEEE.

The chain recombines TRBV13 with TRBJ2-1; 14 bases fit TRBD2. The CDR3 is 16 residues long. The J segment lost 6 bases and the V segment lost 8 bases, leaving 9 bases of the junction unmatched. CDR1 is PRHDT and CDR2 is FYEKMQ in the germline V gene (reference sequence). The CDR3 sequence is CASGRLAGGLLNEQFF. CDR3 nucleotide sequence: TGTGCCAGCGGCCGACTAGCGGGAGGGCTTCTCAATGAGCAGTTCTTC.

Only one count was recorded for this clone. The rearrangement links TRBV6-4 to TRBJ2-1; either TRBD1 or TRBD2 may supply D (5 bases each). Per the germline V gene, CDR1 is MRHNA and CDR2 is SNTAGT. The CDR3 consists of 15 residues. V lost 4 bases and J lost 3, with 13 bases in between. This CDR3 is CASSVEGQIYNEQFF. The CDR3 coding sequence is TGTGCCAGCAGTGTCGAGGGGCAGATCTACAATGAGCAGTTCTTC.